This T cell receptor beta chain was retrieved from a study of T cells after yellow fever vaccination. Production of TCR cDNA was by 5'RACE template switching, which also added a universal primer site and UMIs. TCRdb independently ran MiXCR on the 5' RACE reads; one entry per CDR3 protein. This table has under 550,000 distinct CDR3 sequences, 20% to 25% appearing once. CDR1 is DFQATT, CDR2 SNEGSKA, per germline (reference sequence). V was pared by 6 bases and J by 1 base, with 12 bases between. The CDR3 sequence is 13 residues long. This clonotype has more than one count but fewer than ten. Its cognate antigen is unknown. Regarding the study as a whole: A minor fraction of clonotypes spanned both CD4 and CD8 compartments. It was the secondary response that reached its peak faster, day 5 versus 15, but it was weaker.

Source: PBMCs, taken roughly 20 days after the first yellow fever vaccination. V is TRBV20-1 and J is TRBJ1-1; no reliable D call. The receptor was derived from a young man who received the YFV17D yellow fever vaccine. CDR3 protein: CSARTDGNTEAFF. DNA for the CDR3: TGCAGTGCAAGGACCGACGGGAACACTGAAGCTTTCTTT.